This entry lists 26 T cell receptor beta chains sequenced from one sample in a study of somatic mutations in cytotoxic T cells in rheumatoid arthritis. Assay used: immunoSEQ multiplex PCR; TCRdb lists only in-frame clones, some missing. The sample lists 9,500 to 15,000 clones, roughly 80% occurring once. The sequenced sample was CD8+ T cells sorted from blood. The receptor set was obtained from a man aged 50-60 years in good health.

This clone was seen only a few times. The rearrangement joins TRBV28 to TRBJ2-3; weak D call: TRBD2 (6 bases). The germline V gene encodes CDR1 MDHEN and CDR2 SYDVKM. V lost 5 bases and J lost 2, with 11 bases in between. The CDR3 is 14 amino acids. CDR3 region: CASSTGDFTDTQYF. The CDR3, as DNA: TGTGCCAGCAGTACCGGGGACTTCACAGATACGCAGTATTTT.

This clone was seen once. This chain links TRBV6-5 with TRBJ1-6; TRBD1 might be the D (5 bases). Trimming stripped 0 bases from V and 9 bases from J, with 12 bases between. CDR1 MNHEY and CDR2 SVGAGI come from the germline V gene. This CDR3 region has 15 residues. CDR3 bases: TGTGCCAGCAGTTACTCGAGGGGTGGGGGTTCACCCCTCCACTTT. Protein: CASSYSRGGGSPLHF.

The chain joins TRBV7-9 to TRBJ1-1; no clear D. This CDR3 comprises 13 residues. The V end lost 1 base, the J end lost 1 base, and 4 bases lay between the germline ends. The germline CDR1 and CDR2 sequences are SEHNR and FQNEAQ (reference sequence). CDR3: CASSLVGNTEAFF. In nucleotides, the CDR3 is TGTGCCAGCAGCTTAGTTGGGAACACTGAAGCTTTCTTT.

This clone was detected once. V and J are TRBV7-6 and TRBJ1-5, with a possible D match to TRBD1 (5 bases). The CDR3 has 16 residues. V lost 5 bases and J 0 bases, leaving 14 bases between the germline ends. The germline gives CDR1 SGHVS, CDR2 FNYEAQ. In DNA form, the CDR3 reads TGTGCCAGCAGCCCTGGGGCACCCTATAGCAATCAGCCCCAGCATTTT. Translation gives CASSPGAPYSNQPQHF. Full variable domain (outside the CDR3, taken from reference TRBV7-6 and TRBJ1-5): GAGVSQSPRYKVTKRGQDVALRCDPISGHVSLYWYRQALGQGPEFLTYFNYEAQQDKSGLPNDRFSAERPEGSISTLTIQRTEQRDSAMYRCASSPGAPYSNQPQHFGDGTRLSIL.

The chain combines TRBV7-9 with TRBJ2-2; maybe TRBD2 (6 bases). The germline V and J ends were trimmed by 4 bases and 7 bases, with 10 bases remaining between them. The CDR3 spans 13 residues. The germline V gene has CDR1 SEHNR and CDR2 FQNEAQ (reference sequence). In DNA, the CDR3 is TGTGCCAGCAGCTCTCCGGGACTCGGGGAGCTGTTTTTT. It specifies CASSSPGLGELFF.

This chain links TRBV11-2 with TRBJ2-7; D is perhaps TRBD1 or TRBD2 (5 bases each). The CDR3 runs to 16 residues. V was shortened by 0 bases and J by 0 bases, with 12 bases between the two germline ends. The germline V gene has CDR1 SGHAT and CDR2 FQNNGV. The CDR3, as DNA: TGTGCCAGCAGCTTAGATCGGGACGGAACCTCCTACGAGCAGTACGTC. Protein sequence: CASSLDRDGTSYEQYV.

This chain links TRBV4-1 with TRBJ2-5, with TRBD1 matching 8 bases. The end of the DNA is better explained by TRBJ2-7, so the J call may be wrong. The V gene's germline CDR1 is MGHRA and CDR2 YSYEKL. The CDR3 extends over 16 amino acids. This CDR3 reads CASSQDPGGPSYEQYF. CDR3 coding DNA: TGCGCCAGCAGCCAAGATCCAGGGGGCCCCTCCTACGAGCAGTACTTC.

The V call is TRBV9, the J call TRBJ1-4; 9 positions agree with TRBD1. Germline-derived CDR1 and CDR2 are SGDLS and YYNGEE. This CDR3 is built from 15 residues. V gave up 4 bases and J gave up 8 bases; unmatched junction bases: 9. The CDR3 region is CASSSGTGRKEKLFF. The CDR3 nucleotides are TGTGCCAGCAGCTCTGGGACAGGGAGAAAGGAAAAACTGTTTTTT.

This chain uses TRBV2 with TRBJ2-7; possible D gene TRBD1, 5 bases. This CDR3 contains 13 residues. The germline CDR1 and CDR2 sequences are SNHLY and FYNNEI. V shed 6 bases and J shed 2 bases, with 11 bases lying between them. The CDR3 protein is CASSLSTAYEQYV. The CDR3 DNA sequence: TGTGCCAGCAGCTTATCGACAGCCTACGAGCAGTACGTC.

The genes are TRBV11-2 and TRBJ2-1; 8 nucleotides line up with TRBD2. The CDR3 has 15 amino acids. V was clipped by 5 bases and J by 7 bases; unmatched bases: 10. Germline CDR1 reads SGHAT; CDR2 reads FQNNGV. CDR3 coding DNA: TGTGCCAGCAGCCCAGGGAGCGGGAGCGGGAATGAGCAGTTCTTC. As protein: CASSPGSGSGNEQFF.

The chain carries TRBV28 and TRBJ2-1, with D tentatively TRBD1 (6 bases). Trimming shortened V by 2 bases and J by 7 bases, and 15 bases separated the two germline ends. Looked up from germline, CDR1 is MDHEN and CDR2 is SYDVKM. The CDR3 totals 15 residues. CDR3 loop: CASSLRGSLGNEQFF. CDR3 sequence (DNA): TGTGCCAGCAGTTTAAGGGGGTCCCTGGGAAATGAGCAGTTCTTC.

The rearrangement uses TRBV5-6 and TRBJ1-2; 8 bases are a match to TRBD1. The CDR3 has 16 residues. The V and J ends lost 0 bases and 3 bases, in that order; junction bases with no gene match: 7. Germline CDR1 and CDR2: SGHDT and YYEEEE. CDR3 coding DNA: TGTGCCAGCAGCTTGGCCGCGCAGGGGGCCCACTATGGCTACACCTTC. Translation gives CASSLAAQGAHYGYTF. Using reference TRBV5-6 and TRBJ1-2 for the parts outside the CDR3, the full variable domain is DAGVTQSPTHLIKTRGQQVTLRCSPKSGHDTVSWYQQALGQGPQFIFQYYEEEERQRGNFPDRFSGHQFPNYSSELNVNALLLGDSALYLCASSLAAQGAHYGYTFGSGTRLTVV.

This rearrangement joins TRBV9 to TRBJ1-2; D uncertain. Germline V gene sequence: CDR1 SGDLS, CDR2 YYNGEE. This CDR3 has 16 amino acids. Trimming left V 3 bases short and J 4 bases short, with 19 bases between. The CDR3 DNA reads as TGTGCCAGCAGCGAACCCCTCAGAGATATATTCTATGGCTACACCTTC. Its translation: CASSEPLRDIFYGYTF.

The chain carries TRBV6-6 and TRBJ1-5; D is unresolved. Germline V gene sequence: CDR1 MNHNY, CDR2 SVGAGI (reference sequence). Trimming removed 8 bases at V and 2 bases at J, with 7 bases between. The CDR3 runs to 12 residues. The CDR3 is CASSGGNQPQHF. The CDR3 DNA reads as TGTGCCAGCTCGGGAGGCAATCAGCCCCAGCATTTT.

The gene calls are TRBV5-6 and TRBJ2-7; a weak D match, TRBD1 (5 bases). The CDR3 loop spans 14 amino acids. The germline V and J ends were trimmed by 0 bases and 2 bases, with 9 bases remaining between them. CDR1 SGHDT and CDR2 YYEEEE come from the germline V gene. Here the CDR3 reads CASSLGPGTYEQYF. The CDR3 coding sequence is TGTGCCAGCAGCTTGGGTCCAGGGACCTACGAGCAGTACTTC.

This clone was seen only a few times. The chain is built from TRBV5-4 and TRBJ1-2, with TRBD1 matching 8 bases. This CDR3 has 14 amino acids. The trim removed 2 bases at V and 8 bases at J, leaving 8 bases unmatched. The germline CDR1 and CDR2 sequences are SGHNT and YYREEE (reference sequence). The CDR3, as DNA: TGTGCCAGCAGCTTCCGCGCAGGGGGCGACGGCTACACCTTC. As protein: CASSFRAGGDGYTF. The full variable domain, in which reference TRBV5-4 and TRBJ1-2 provide the parts outside the CDR3, is ETGVTQSPTHLIKTRGQQVTLRCSSQSGHNTVSWYQQALGQGPQFIFQYYREEENGRGNFPPRFSGLQFPNYSSELNVNALELDDSALYLCASSFRAGGDGYTFGSGTRLTVV.

V and J are TRBV11-2 and TRBJ2-7; tentative D call: TRBD1 (5 bases). The CDR3 has 13 amino acids. Trimming removed 1 base at V and 4 bases at J, with 8 bases between. Germline values: CDR1 SGHAT, CDR2 FQNNGV. In DNA form, the CDR3 reads TGTGCCAGCAGCTTAGGGACACTGTACGAGCAGTACGTC. This encodes CASSLGTLYEQYV.

The rearrangement links TRBV6-5 to TRBJ2-5, with 9 bases identical to TRBD1. Germline V gives CDR1 MNHEY, CDR2 SVGAGI. Trimming at V came to 4 bases and at J to 2 bases, leaving 2 bases not matched to a gene. The CDR3 has 14 residues. CDR3: CASSLGQGQETQYF. The CDR3 DNA follows: TGTGCCAGCAGTTTGGGACAGGGACAAGAGACCCAGTACTTC.

The V and J genes are TRBV6-1 and TRBJ1-1; 7 nucleotides match TRBD1. V was clipped by 2 bases and J by 0 bases; unmatched bases: 6. The CDR3 is 16 amino acids. CDR1 is MNHNS, CDR2 SASEGT, per germline. The CDR3 nucleotides read TGTGCCAGCAGTGAACGGCGACAGGGTGTGAACACTGAAGCTTTCTTT. Residues: CASSERRQGVNTEAFF.

The rearrangement joins TRBV4-3 to TRBJ1-6; D not certain. Germline lookup yields CDR1 LGHNA and CDR2 YSLEER. The CDR3 spans 14 residues. V was cut by 0 bases and J by 7 bases, with 7 bases left in between. The CDR3 loop reads CASSQEVGNSPLHF. In DNA, the CDR3 is TGCGCCAGCAGCCAAGAGGTGGGGAATTCACCCCTCCACTTT.

The V and J genes are TRBV7-9 and TRBJ2-5; D is perhaps TRBD2 (5 bases). Germline values: CDR1 SEHNR, CDR2 FQNEAQ (reference sequence). This CDR3 is 17 amino acids long. The V gene lost 5 bases and the J gene lost 1 base, with 20 bases spanning the gap. The CDR3 nucleotides are TGTGCCAGCAGCCCTGCGCTTAGCGTAGGATTCCAAGAGACCCAGTACTTC. Translating gives CASSPALSVGFQETQYF.

The chain carries TRBV2 and TRBJ2-7, with D hard to call. This CDR3 region has 14 residues. V lost 6 bases and J 2 bases, leaving 14 bases between the germline ends. Germline loops: CDR1 SNHLY, CDR2 FYNNEI. The CDR3: CASSEDPNPYEQYV. The CDR3 DNA is TGTGCCAGCAGCGAGGACCCAAACCCCTACGAGCAGTACGTC.

V is TRBV30 and J is TRBJ2-6; no clear D. Trimming took off 5 bases at V and 4 bases at J, with 6 bases between the two ends. This CDR3 spans 12 amino acids. Germline CDR1 reads GTSNPN; CDR2 reads SVGIG (reference sequence). For the CDR3, the DNA is TGTGCCTGGGGGCCGGGGGCCAACGTCCTGACTTTC. Translated: CAWGPGANVLTF.

The chain combines TRBV11-2 with TRBJ2-7, with a tentative D call TRBD2 (6 bases). V shed 4 bases and J shed 3 bases, with 16 bases lying between them. The CDR3 is 15 residues long. From germline, CDR1 is SGHAT and CDR2 FQNNGV. CDR3: CASSSSGEGDYEQYF. The CDR3 DNA sequence: TGTGCCAGCAGCTCCTCGGGGGAAGGGGACTACGAGCAGTACTTC.

A single count supports this clone. The chain joins TRBV29-1 to TRBJ2-7; 10 bases align to TRBD1. J lost 3 bases, V lost 5 bases, and 10 bases had no gene match. Germline values: CDR1 SQVTM, CDR2 ANQGSEA. The CDR3 runs to 15 residues. As DNA, the CDR3 is TGCAGCGTTAAAGGAAAGGGACAGGGGATCTACGAGCAGTACTTC. Protein sequence: CSVKGKGQGIYEQYF.

The J gene is TRBJ1-4, the V gene TRBV7-9, with 8 bases that match TRBD1. Germline-derived CDR1 and CDR2 are SEHNR and FQNEAQ (reference sequence). The CDR3 length is 14 residues. Trimming cost V 3 bases and J 7 bases; bases outside gene matches: 4. The DNA for the CDR3 is TGTGCCAGCAGCTTTGGACAGGGAGGTGAAAAACTGTTTTTT. This sequence encodes CASSFGQGGEKLFF.